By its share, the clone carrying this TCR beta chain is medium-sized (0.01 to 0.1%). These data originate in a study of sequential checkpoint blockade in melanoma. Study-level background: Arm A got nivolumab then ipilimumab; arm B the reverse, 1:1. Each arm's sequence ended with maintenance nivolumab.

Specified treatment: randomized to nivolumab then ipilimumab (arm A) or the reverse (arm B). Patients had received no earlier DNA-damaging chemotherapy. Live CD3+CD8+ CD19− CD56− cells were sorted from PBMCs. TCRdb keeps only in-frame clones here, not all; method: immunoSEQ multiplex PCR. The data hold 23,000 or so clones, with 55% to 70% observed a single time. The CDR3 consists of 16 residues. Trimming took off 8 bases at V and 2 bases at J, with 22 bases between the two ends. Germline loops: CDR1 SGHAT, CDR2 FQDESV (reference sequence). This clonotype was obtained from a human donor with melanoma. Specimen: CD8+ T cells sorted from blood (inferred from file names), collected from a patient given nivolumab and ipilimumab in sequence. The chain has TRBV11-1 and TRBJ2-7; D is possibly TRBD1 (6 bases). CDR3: CASSPSQGRMTYEQYF. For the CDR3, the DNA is TGTGCCAGCTCCCCCTCCCAGGGGCGGATGACCTACGAGCAGTACTTC.